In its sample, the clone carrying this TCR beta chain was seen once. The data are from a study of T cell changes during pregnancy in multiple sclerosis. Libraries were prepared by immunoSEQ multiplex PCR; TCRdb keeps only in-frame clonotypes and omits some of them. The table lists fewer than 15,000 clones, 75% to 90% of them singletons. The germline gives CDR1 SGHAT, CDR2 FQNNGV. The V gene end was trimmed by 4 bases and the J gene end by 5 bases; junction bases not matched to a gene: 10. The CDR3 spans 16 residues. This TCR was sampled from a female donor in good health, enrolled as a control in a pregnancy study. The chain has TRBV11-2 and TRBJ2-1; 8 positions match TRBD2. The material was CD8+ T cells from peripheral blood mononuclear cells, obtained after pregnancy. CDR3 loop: CASSSGWGLGDNEQFF. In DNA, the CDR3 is TGTGCCAGCAGCTCGGGGTGGGGACTAGGGGACAATGAGCAGTTCTTC.